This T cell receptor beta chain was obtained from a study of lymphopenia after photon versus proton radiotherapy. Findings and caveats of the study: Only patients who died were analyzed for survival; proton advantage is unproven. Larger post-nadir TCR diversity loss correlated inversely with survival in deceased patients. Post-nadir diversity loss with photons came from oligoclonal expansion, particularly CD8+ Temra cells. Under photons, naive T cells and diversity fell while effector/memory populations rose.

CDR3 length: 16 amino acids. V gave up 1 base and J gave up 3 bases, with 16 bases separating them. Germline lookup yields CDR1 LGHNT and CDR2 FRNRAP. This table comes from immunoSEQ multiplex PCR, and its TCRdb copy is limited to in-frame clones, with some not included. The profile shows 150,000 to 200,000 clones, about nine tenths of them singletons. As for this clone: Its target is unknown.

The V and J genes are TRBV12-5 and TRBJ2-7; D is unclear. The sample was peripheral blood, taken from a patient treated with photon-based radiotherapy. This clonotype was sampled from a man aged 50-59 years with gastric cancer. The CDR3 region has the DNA TGTGCTAGTGGTTTGGCCAGACCGGAACCACACTACGAGCAGTACTTC. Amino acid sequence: CASGLARPEPHYEQYF.